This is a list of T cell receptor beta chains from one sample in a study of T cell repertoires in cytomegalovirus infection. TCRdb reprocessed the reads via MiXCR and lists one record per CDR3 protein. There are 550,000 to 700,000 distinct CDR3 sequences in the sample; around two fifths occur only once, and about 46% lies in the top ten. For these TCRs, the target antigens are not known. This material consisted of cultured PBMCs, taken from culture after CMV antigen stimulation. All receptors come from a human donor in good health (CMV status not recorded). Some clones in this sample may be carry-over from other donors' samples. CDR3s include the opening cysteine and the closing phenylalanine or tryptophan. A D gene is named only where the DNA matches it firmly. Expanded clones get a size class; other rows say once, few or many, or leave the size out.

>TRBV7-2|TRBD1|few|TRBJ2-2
CASSLTQGAFGELFF
TGTGCCAGCAGCTTAACGCAGGGGGCTTTCGGGGAGCTGTTTTTT
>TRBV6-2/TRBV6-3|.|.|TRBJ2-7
CASRDAYEQYF
TGTGCCAGCAGGGACGCCTACGAGCAGTACTTC
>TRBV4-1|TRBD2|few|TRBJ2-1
CASSQEASGRAFLGLSSYNEQFF
TGCGCCAGCAGCCAAGAGGCTAGCGGGAGGGCCTTTCTTGGTCTGAGCTCCTACAATGAGCAGTTCTTC
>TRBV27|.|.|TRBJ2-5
CASSLTNAGTQYF
TGTGCCAGCAGTTTAACGAACGCGGGGACCCAGTACTTC
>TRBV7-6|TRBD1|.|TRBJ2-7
CASSVGQGVYEQYF
TGTGCCAGCAGCGTGGGACAGGGAGTCTACGAGCAGTACTTC
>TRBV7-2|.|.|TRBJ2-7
CASSSTSSTYEQYF
TGTGCCAGCAGCTCGACGTCTTCAACCTACGAGCAGTACTTC
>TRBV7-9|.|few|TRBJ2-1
CASSLAGESREQFF
TGTGCCAGCAGCTTAGCCGGGGAGAGTAGGGAGCAGTTCTTC
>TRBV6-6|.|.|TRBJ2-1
CASSYSAASYNEQFF
TGTGCCAGCAGTTACTCGGCAGCCTCCTACAATGAGCAGTTCTTC
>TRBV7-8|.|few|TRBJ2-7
CASSAPQGVSSYEQYF
TGTGCCAGCAGCGCACCTCAGGGTGTTAGTTCCTACGAGCAGTACTTC
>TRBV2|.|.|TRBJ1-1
CAIRRRMNTEAFF
TGTGCCATCCGGAGGCGCATGAACACTGAAGCTTTCTTT
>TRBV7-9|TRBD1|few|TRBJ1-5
CASSLGQHNQPQHF
TGTGCCAGCAGCCTGGGACAGCACAATCAGCCCCAGCATTTT
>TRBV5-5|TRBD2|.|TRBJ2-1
CASSFHASGAVYNEQFF
TGTGCCAGCAGCTTCCACGCTAGCGGGGCAGTGTACAATGAGCAGTTCTTC
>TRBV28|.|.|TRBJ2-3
CATRDPLRSSSTDTQYF
TGTGCCACCAGAGACCCCCTCAGAAGCTCTAGCACAGATACGCAGTATTTT
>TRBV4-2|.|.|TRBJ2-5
CASSQDWVQDAVAGETQYF
TGTGCCAGCAGCCAAGATTGGGTGCAGGACGCGGTCGCGGGAGAGACCCAGTACTTC
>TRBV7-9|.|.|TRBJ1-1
CASSDPGGGAAAFF
TGTGCCAGCAGCGACCCCGGGGGTGGGGCGGCAGCTTTCTTT
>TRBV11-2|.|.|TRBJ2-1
CASSLEPLPYNEQFF
TGTGCCAGCAGCTTAGAACCTCTGCCGTACAATGAGCAGTTCTTC
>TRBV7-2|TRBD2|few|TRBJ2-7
CASSAAGTSAYEQYF
TGTGCCAGCAGCGCCGCCGGGACTAGCGCCTACGAGCAGTACTTC
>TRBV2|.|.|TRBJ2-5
CASRRDLGETQYF
TGTGCCAGCCGCCGGGACCTAGGAGAGACCCAGTACTTC